This T cell receptor (beta chain) comes out of a study of human T cells and chemical hapten exposure. TCRdb reprocessed the RACE reads with MiXCR, giving one entry per CDR3 protein. The sample includes more than 150,000 distinct CDR3 sequences, approximately 29% of them seen just once. This clonotype has more than one count but fewer than ten. This CDR3 comprises 15 residues. Per the germline V gene, CDR1 is LNHNV and CDR2 is YYDKDF (reference sequence). V gave up 0 bases and J gave up 6 bases; unmatched junction bases: 1. The time point is: pre-sensitization, week 0. Treatment noted: therapeutic diphenylcyclopropenone sensitization with weekly scalp DPC.

V usage is TRBV15 and J usage is TRBJ2-7, with 14 nucleotides matching TRBD2. The sample consisted of whole blood, taken in connection with sensitization to the hapten diphenylcyclopropenone (DPC). This TCR derives from a woman aged 30 to 39 with alopecia areata. Some clones in this sample may be carry-over from other donors' samples. CDR3 region: CATSRDGLAGGEQYF. In DNA, the CDR3 is TGTGCCACCAGCAGAGACGGACTAGCGGGAGGCGAGCAGTACTTC.